This T cell receptor beta chain emerged from a study of cytomegalovirus exposure and HLA in healthy donors. Study-level findings and limits: The authors listed approximately 160 TCR beta chains as cytomegalovirus-associated. From TCR beta sequences, most subjects' HLA-A and HLA-B alleles were reportedly predicted accurately.

On this clone: The antigen remains unidentified.

The PCR had 60 Vbeta and 13 Jbeta primers. Sequencing was performed with immunoSEQ multiplex PCR; in TCRdb, only in-frame clones are kept and a portion is missing. Among over 200,000 clones listed, more than 60% were seen once. Germline V lookup: CDR1 MNHNS, CDR2 SASEGT. With V trimmed by 4 bases and J by 2 bases, 13 bases remained unmatched. The CDR3 contains 17 residues. This rearrangement joins TRBV6-1 to TRBJ1-2, with 7 bases fitting TRBD1. This receptor was identified in a woman between 55 and 75 years old in good health and CMV-seropositive. Material for sequencing was PBMCs. CDR3 coding DNA: TGTGCCAGCAGTGGTTGGGCATTGGGACAGTTGAACTATGGCTACACCTTC. As protein: CASSGWALGQLNYGYTF.